The 27 T cell receptor beta chains listed next were all sequenced from one sample in a study of T cell responses to AZD1222 COVID-19 vaccine. Using immunoSEQ multiplex PCR, the repertoire was profiled, and TCRdb retains in-frame clones only, with some absent. The table shows some 120,000 clones, with approximately 88% occurring only once. Specimen: peripheral blood, collected on day 0 of AZD1222 vaccination. The receptor set was obtained from an adult in good health.

The chain employs TRBV28 and TRBJ2-4; the D gene is possibly TRBD1 (5 bases). Trimming removed 6 bases at V and 8 bases at J, with 23 bases between. The CDR3 is 16 amino acids. Germline lookup yields CDR1 MDHEN and CDR2 SYDVKM. CDR3 loop: CASSLMTDHLVDIQYF. The CDR3 DNA follows: TGTGCCAGCAGCCTGATGACAGACCACCTCGTCGACATTCAGTACTTC.

The CDR3 nucleotides are TGTGCCAGCAGCGTAGGGTCGGGAAATACGCAGTATTTT. It is translated as CASSVGSGNTQYF. J is TRBJ2-3 and V is TRBV9; D is possibly TRBD2 (5 bases). This CDR3 contains 13 residues. Trimming left V 0 bases short and J 7 bases short, with 9 bases between. Germline CDR1 and CDR2: SGDLS and YYNGEE.

This chain links TRBV12-3 or TRBV12-4 with TRBJ2-3; possibly TRBD1 for D (6 bases). V lost 6 bases and J 2 bases, leaving 9 bases between the germline ends. The CDR3 contains 13 residues. This chain's CDR3 is CASRLGATDTQYF. The CDR3 nucleotides read TGTGCCAGCAGGTTGGGGGCCACAGATACGCAGTATTTT.

The CDR3 region is CASSRNALQGIGYTF. The CDR3 coding sequence is TGTGCCAGCAGTCGCAATGCCTTACAGGGGATAGGCTACACCTTC. This sequence joins TRBV6-5 and TRBJ1-2, with TRBD1 identical over 7 bases. The V gene's germline CDR1 is MNHEY and CDR2 SVGAGI. Losses at the gene ends were 5 bases for V and 8 bases for J; bases not matched to a gene: 14. This CDR3 region has 15 residues.

The chain joins TRBV15 to TRBJ1-5; TRBD1 is a possible D gene (5 bases). V was pared by 3 bases and J by 0 bases, with 15 bases between. The CDR3 has 17 residues. CDR1 is LNHNV, CDR2 YYDKDF, per germline (reference sequence). Written as DNA, the CDR3 is TGTGCCACCAGCAGTACAGACAGACTTTATAGCAATCAGCCCCAGCATTTT. It is translated as CATSSTDRLYSNQPQHF.

This rearrangement joins TRBV4-3 to TRBJ1-1; possibly TRBD1 for D (5 bases). This CDR3 spans 15 amino acids. Trimming took off 1 base at V and 4 bases at J, with 13 bases between the two ends. The germline gives CDR1 LGHNA, CDR2 YSLEER. The CDR3 DNA follows: TGCGCCAGCAGCCAAGCGCGGGCGACAGCCACTGAAGCTTTCTTT. Translation gives CASSQARATATEAFF.

The chain is built from TRBV19 and TRBJ1-2; no firm D call. This CDR3 is built from 14 residues. The V end was cut by 7 bases, the J end by 5 bases, with 17 bases between. Per germline, CDR1 LNHDA and CDR2 SQIVND (reference sequence). This chain's CDR3 is CASNNGRSLYGYTF. For the CDR3, the DNA is TGTGCCAGTAATAATGGAAGGTCTTTATATGGCTACACCTTC.

The V call is TRBV20-1, the J call TRBJ1-2, with unresolved D. The CDR3 has 12 amino acids. Trimming pared 3 bases from V and 2 bases from J, leaving 7 bases between. Germline assignment: CDR1 DFQATT and CDR2 SNEGSKA (reference sequence). CDR3 coding DNA: TGCAGTGCTAGTCAGCTAAACTATGGCTACACCTTC. Residues: CSASQLNYGYTF.

The chain carries TRBV6-6 and TRBJ1-6; D call uncertain. V gave up 0 bases and J gave up 8 bases, with 14 bases separating them. This CDR3 is 16 amino acids long. CDR1 is MNHNY, CDR2 SVGAGI, per germline (reference sequence). CDR3 sequence (DNA): TGTGCCAGCAGTTACTCGAAGTCTGGGGTCGATTCACCCCTCCACTTT. Its translation is CASSYSKSGVDSPLHF.

This clone has a single count. The genes are TRBV9 and TRBJ2-7; D assignment may be TRBD1 or TRBD2 (5 bases each). In germline, CDR1 is SGDLS, CDR2 YYNGEE. V was trimmed by 2 bases and J by 5 bases, leaving 14 bases between them. The CDR3 sequence is 14 residues long. DNA of the CDR3: TGTGCCAGCAGCGTTGGGATTGGGGGAAACGAGCAGTACTTC. This codes for CASSVGIGGNEQYF.

Only one count was recorded for this clone. V usage is TRBV24-1 and J usage is TRBJ2-4, with D hard to call. CDR1 and CDR2 from the germline V gene are KGHDR and SFDVKD. CDR3 length: 11 amino acids. V dropped 3 bases and J dropped 8 bases, with 4 bases sitting between them. The CDR3 sequence: CATSDGYIQYF. CDR3 DNA: TGTGCCACCAGTGATGGGTACATTCAGTACTTC.

The V gene is TRBV18, the J gene TRBJ1-1; perhaps TRBD1 as D (6 bases). The CDR3 runs 15 residues. V lost 3 bases and J lost 5, with 16 bases in between. Germline V gene sequence: CDR1 KGHSH, CDR2 LQKENI. CDR3 protein: CASSPLAIGGTEAFF. The DNA of the CDR3 is TGTGCCAGCTCACCTCTCGCGATAGGGGGGACTGAAGCTTTCTTT.

The chain joins TRBV18 to TRBJ2-7; a weak D match, TRBD1 (6 bases). This CDR3 region has 14 residues. The V and J ends lost 5 bases and 4 bases respectively, with 15 bases between them. Per germline, CDR1 KGHSH and CDR2 LQKENI. CDR3 protein: CASSFWSGVYEQYF. The CDR3 bases are TGTGCCAGCTCATTCTGGTCAGGGGTGTACGAGCAGTACTTC.

The chain joins TRBV6-5 to TRBJ2-5; possibly TRBD1 or TRBD2 for D (5 bases each). The CDR3 has 13 residues. Germline values: CDR1 MNHEY, CDR2 SVGAGI. The ends were cut back, 6 bases at V and 5 bases at J, with 13 bases in the middle. In DNA, the CDR3 is TGTGCCAGCAGCCGCCAGGGACGGGAGACCCAGTACTTC. It codes for CASSRQGRETQYF.

J is TRBJ1-3 and V is TRBV28, with D possibly being TRBD1 (6 bases). The ends were cut back, 5 bases at V and 1 base at J, with 18 bases in the middle. Germline CDR1 is MDHEN and CDR2 is SYDVKM. CDR3 length: 17 amino acids. This CDR3 reads CASSPPDTGASGNTIYF. CDR3 coding DNA: TGTGCCAGCAGTCCGCCGGACACGGGGGCGTCTGGAAACACCATATATTTT.

V usage is TRBV6-5 and J usage is TRBJ1-5; 8 nucleotides line up with TRBD1. This CDR3 is built from 13 residues. The ends lost 5 bases at V and 7 bases at J; junction bases unmatched: 4. Per germline, CDR1 MNHEY and CDR2 SVGAGI. Written as DNA, the CDR3 is TGTGCCAGCAGTAGGACAGGGCAACAGCCCCAGCATTTT. Translating it yields CASSRTGQQPQHF.

Only a few counts were recorded for this clone. V gene TRBV5-4 combines with J gene TRBJ2-7, with 9 bases identical to TRBD2. The CDR3 length is 15 residues. Germline-derived CDR1 and CDR2 are SGHNT and YYREEE (reference sequence). The J segment lost 2 bases and the V segment lost 3 bases, leaving 6 bases of the junction unmatched. The CDR3 spells CASSWGAGGTYEQYF. CDR3 sequence (DNA): TGTGCCAGCAGCTGGGGAGCGGGGGGCACCTACGAGCAGTACTTC.

Points on this clone: The same CDR3 is also encoded by other DNA sequences in this sample. V gene TRBV18 combines with J gene TRBJ2-5; D remains unclear. The germline gives CDR1 KGHSH, CDR2 LQKENI. This CDR3 spans 11 amino acids. Between the trimmed V and J ends, which lost 6 bases and 4 bases, there was a span of 6 bases. In nucleotides, the CDR3 is TGTGCCAGCTCTCCGACAGAGACCCAGTACTTC. This codes for CASSPTETQYF.

V gene TRBV5-1 combines with J gene TRBJ2-1, with 10 bases that match TRBD2. Trimming at V came to 0 bases and at J to 8 bases, leaving 8 bases not matched to a gene. Germline values: CDR1 SGHRS, CDR2 YFSETQ. This CDR3 has 16 amino acids. CDR3 nucleotides: TGCGCCAGCAGCTTGGCTCGGACTAGCGGCATATATGAGCAGTTCTTC. Translating it yields CASSLARTSGIYEQFF.

This clone was recorded a few times. The chain uses TRBV6-6 and TRBJ1-6; 9 positions match TRBD1. The V segment lost 7 bases and the J segment 1 base; nucleotides outside the gene matches: 5. CDR1 and CDR2 (germline): MNHNY, SVGAGI (reference sequence). The CDR3 is made up of 16 amino acids. This chain's CDR3 is CASIPGQGSYNSPLHF. CDR3 DNA sequence: TGTGCCAGCATTCCGGGACAGGGATCCTATAATTCACCCCTCCACTTT.

V usage is TRBV12-3 or TRBV12-4 and J usage is TRBJ2-3, with D perhaps assigned TRBD1 or TRBD2 (7 bases each). The CDR3 spans 13 residues. Trimming pared 7 bases from V and 2 bases from J, leaving 10 bases between. CDR3 region: CASTGGDTDTQYF. CDR3 nucleotide sequence: TGTGCCAGCACAGGGGGGGACACAGATACGCAGTATTTT.

V is TRBV6-5 and J is TRBJ2-7, with D tentatively TRBD1 or TRBD2 (5 bases each). V was trimmed by 6 bases and J by 2 bases, leaving 11 bases between them. The CDR3 runs to 13 residues. Germline V gives CDR1 MNHEY, CDR2 SVGAGI. In nucleotides, the CDR3 is TGTGCCAGCAGGAGGGACGGAACCTACGAGCAGTACTTC. Translated, it gives CASRRDGTYEQYF.

The V and J genes are TRBV7-8 and TRBJ1-5, with 11 nucleotides matching TRBD1. This CDR3 contains 15 residues. CDR1 SGHVS and CDR2 FQNEAQ come from the germline V gene. The junction had 3 bases not matched to a gene; V was cut back by 4 bases and J by 4 bases. The CDR3 protein is CASSWTGGNNQPQHF. CDR3 nucleotide sequence: TGTGCCAGCAGCTGGACAGGGGGCAATAATCAGCCCCAGCATTTT.

The chain uses TRBV6-5 and TRBJ1-4; maybe TRBD1 (5 bases). CDR1 MNHEY and CDR2 SVGAGI come from the germline V gene. Trimming took 0 bases from V and 6 from J, leaving 14 bases between them. CDR3 length equals 16 residues. CDR3: CASSYSMAGNDEKLFF. The CDR3 DNA sequence: TGTGCCAGCAGTTACTCGATGGCAGGGAACGATGAAAAACTGTTTTTT.

The V and J genes are TRBV6-5 and TRBJ2-2, with D unclear. The V gene lost 7 bases and the J gene lost 0 bases, with 9 bases spanning the gap. From germline, CDR1 is MNHEY and CDR2 SVGAGI. The CDR3 totals 14 residues. CDR3 loop: CASTRYPNTGELFF. The CDR3 coding sequence is TGTGCCAGCACCCGCTATCCGAACACCGGGGAGCTGTTTTTT.

V is TRBV7-6 and J is TRBJ2-3, with unresolved D. The CDR3 runs to 15 residues. Germline CDR1 SGHVS, CDR2 FNYEAQ. V lost 1 base, J lost 0 bases, and 8 bases lay in between. The CDR3 loop is CASSLDVFSTDTQYF. The CDR3 coding sequence is TGTGCCAGCAGCTTAGATGTGTTCAGCACAGATACGCAGTATTTT.

In regard to this clone: Other nucleotide sequences from this sample produce the same CDR3. The chain combines TRBV7-2 with TRBJ1-6; TRBD1 agrees at 7 bases. Trimming at V came to 2 bases and at J to 8 bases, leaving 18 bases not matched to a gene. This CDR3 contains 19 residues. Germline CDR1 is SGHTA and CDR2 is FQGNSA. CDR3 sequence (DNA): TGTGCCAGCAGCTTACTGGCGGGAGTGACAGGGACAGCAGATTCACCCCTCCACTTT. Residues: CASSLLAGVTGTADSPLHF.